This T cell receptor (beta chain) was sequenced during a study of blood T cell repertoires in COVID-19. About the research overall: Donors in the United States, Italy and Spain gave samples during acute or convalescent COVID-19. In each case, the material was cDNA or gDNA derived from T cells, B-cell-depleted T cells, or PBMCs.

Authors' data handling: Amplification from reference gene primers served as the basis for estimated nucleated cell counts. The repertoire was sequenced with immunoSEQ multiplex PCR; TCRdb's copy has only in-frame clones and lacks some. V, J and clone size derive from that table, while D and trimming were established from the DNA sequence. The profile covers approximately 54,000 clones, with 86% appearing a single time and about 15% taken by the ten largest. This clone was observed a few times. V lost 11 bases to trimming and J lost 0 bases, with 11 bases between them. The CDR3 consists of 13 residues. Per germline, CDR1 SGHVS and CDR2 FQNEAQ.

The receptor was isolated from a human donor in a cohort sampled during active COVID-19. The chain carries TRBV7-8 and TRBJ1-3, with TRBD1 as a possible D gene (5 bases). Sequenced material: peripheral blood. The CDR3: CAATDPSGNTIYF. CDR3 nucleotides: TGTGCCGCGACAGATCCCTCTGGAAACACCATATATTTT.